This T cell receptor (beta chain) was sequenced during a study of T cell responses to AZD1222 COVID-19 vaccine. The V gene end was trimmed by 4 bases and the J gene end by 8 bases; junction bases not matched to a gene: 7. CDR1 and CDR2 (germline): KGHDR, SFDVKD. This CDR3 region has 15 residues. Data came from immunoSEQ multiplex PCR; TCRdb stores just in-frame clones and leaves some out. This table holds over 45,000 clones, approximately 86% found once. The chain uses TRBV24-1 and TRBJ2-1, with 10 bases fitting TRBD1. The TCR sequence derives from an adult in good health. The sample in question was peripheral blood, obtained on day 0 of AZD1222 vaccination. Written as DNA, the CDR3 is TGTGCCACCAGTGAGCCGGGACAGGGGTCAGATGAGCAGTTCTTC. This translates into CATSEPGQGSDEQFF.